This T cell receptor (beta chain) was recorded in a study of T cell responses to AZD1222 COVID-19 vaccine. General study points: Two doses of AZD1222 preceded a rise in Spike-specific TCR breadth and depth. All repertoire sampling was performed exclusively after the peak T cell response.

This clone has a single count. Its specificity is not known. This CDR3 spans 16 amino acids. Only in-frame clones appear in the TCRdb table, and some are missing; sequencing was by immunoSEQ multiplex PCR. The table shows roughly 100,000 clones, with 88% occurring only once. The chain carries TRBV21-1 and TRBJ2-3. TRBV21-1 has pseudogene status. The receptor was derived from an adult in good health. Sequences were derived from peripheral blood, sampled on day 0 of AZD1222 vaccination. This chain's CDR3 is CASSKNPLGSTDTQYF. The CDR3 DNA follows: TGTGCCAGCAGCAAAAACCCCTTGGGGAGCACAGATACGCAGTATTTT.